This T cell receptor (beta chain) was captured in a study of blood T cell repertoires in COVID-19 (dated by TCRdb to about 2020). General notes on the study: Samples from collaborators originated in the United States, Italy and Spain and spanned both the acute and convalescent phases of COVID-19. The repertoires were released in a freely available public database meant as a resource for research on the immune response to SARS-CoV-2. The dataset comprised deeply sampled blood TCRbeta repertoires from subjects exposed to, actively infected with, or recovered from COVID-19. Where available, HLA class I and class II types were taken from metadata supplied by the sample provider and were not determined by assay-based typing. The sample metadata nearly always contained a de-identified subject ID, COVID-19 status, age in years and sex. The samples were drawn from two sources: the first 160 participants of the ongoing ImmuneRACE study, and over 1,000 subjects contributed by 6 global collaborators. The material from the prospective study consisted of cDNA or gDNA derived from T cells, B-cell-depleted T cells, or PBMCs. Paper-wide results and their limitations: The quantity of clinical and demographic metadata differed by source and by participant and was supplied without curation.

Regarding this clone: This receptor's antigen is unknown. It has no much larger one-base neighbor in the sample; base qualities were not kept.

Each collaborating institution followed its own protocols to collect whole blood in K2EDTA tubes. Collaborator samples were shipped for TCRbeta analysis as frozen whole blood, isolated PBMCs, or DNA extracted from either sample type. From its cysteine to its phenylalanine, the CDR3 spans 12 amino acids. Only CDR3 DNA is held: 36 bases, read in frame from base 1. The junction shows trimming of 6 bases on V and 7 bases on J, and the gene matches do not reach 5 bases of it. CDR1 and CDR2, per the germline V gene, are SQVTM and ANQGSEA. The immunoSEQ Assay, a bias-controlled multiplex PCR, was used to amplify TCRbeta CDR3 regions from genomic DNA. The authors' pipeline ran thus. The number of nucleated cells in each sample was estimated from the amplification of reference gene primers within the assay. Sequence reads were collapsed and filtered to measure the absolute abundance of every unique TCRbeta CDR3 rearrangement. For each sample, productive Simpson clonality was calculated as the square root of Simpson's diversity index over productive rearrangements. Not all clones reach the TCRdb copy of this immuneACCESS table, which keeps in-frame sequences only. Checked studies attribute under half of the gap to unresolved V genes and leave the rest unexplained. Clone size and V and J calls were adopted from that table, with D and trimming inferred from the DNA. For this sample there are 150,000 to 160,000 clones; roughly nine tenths appear just once. The top ten constitute 0.5% to 0.55% of the sample.

The receptor was derived from a man in his fifties or sixties with acute or convalescent COVID-19. Here the chain combines TRBV29-1 and TRBJ1-5; TRBD1 fits 8 bases in the junction. The sequencing input was peripheral blood. The nucleotide sequence is TGCAGCGTAGGACAGGGAGGCCAGCCCCAGCATTTT. The encoded protein is CSVGQGGQPQHF.